This T cell receptor (beta chain) originates from a study of beta chain features in type 1 diabetes. What was sequenced were expressed TCRB transcripts, since all of the isolated RNA had been reverse transcribed. The assay was immunoSEQ multiplex PCR, and TCRdb's table has in-frame clones only and misses some. The sample yields 600,000 to 650,000 clones, less than 20% seen once. This CDR3 has 12 amino acids. Germline-derived CDR1 and CDR2 are SNHLY and FYNNEI. V was trimmed by 3 bases and J by 13 bases, leaving 12 bases between them. Study-wide points: PCR may have favored shorter templates equally in patients and controls.

This clone was seen only a few times. Its antigen is unknown. The clonotype was recovered from a man aged 18 to 29 in good health. The rearrangement uses TRBV2 and TRBJ2-2; no clear D gene. Sequences were obtained from naive CD4+ T cells from blood. In DNA form, the CDR3 reads TGTGCCAGCAGTGACTTCTTCCGGGTGCTGTTTTTT. As protein: CASSDFFRVLFF.